This T cell receptor beta chain stems from a study of patients and donors after allogeneic stem cell transplantation. TCRdb reprocessed the RT-PCR reads via MiXCR and lists one record per CDR3 protein. Of approximately 170,000 distinct CDR3 sequences in the sample, about a quarter were seen once. The sequenced material came from blood, either unsorted or a sorted T cell fraction (not recorded which). This TCR came from a human donor who was either an allogeneic HSCT recipient or a stem cell or donor lymphocyte infusion donor (not recorded which). It is not recorded whose cells these are; they may come from a transplant donor.

The DNA for the CDR3 is TGCAGTGCCGGGACACCCTTAGTCAACAATCAGCCCCAGCATTTT. It yields the protein CSAGTPLVNNQPQHF. V usage is TRBV20-1 and J usage is TRBJ1-5, with D possibly being TRBD1 (6 bases). Trimming took off 6 bases at V and 3 bases at J, with 18 bases between the two ends. CDR1 and CDR2 (germline): DFQATT, SNEGSKA (reference sequence). The CDR3 has 15 amino acids.